One sample yielded the 19 T cell receptor beta chains listed below, sequenced in a study of a mutant IDH1 vaccine in newly diagnosed glioma. Clones were sequenced by immunoSEQ multiplex PCR, and TCRdb holds only the in-frame ones, with some missing. The sample consists of about 38,000 clones, around 82% of them appearing once. Time point here: baseline, week 1 (first vaccination visit). The treatment was: pre-vaccination baseline after standard-of-care therapy. This specimen was PBMCs, taken from a glioma patient treated with radiotherapy, temozolomide or both. These receptors originate from a man aged 40-55 years with glioma. Some clones in this sample may be carry-over from other donors' samples.

This clone was seen more than once but under ten times. An end of the junction does not agree with germline; a read error may underlie this. The chain employs TRBV10-3 and TRBJ2-3; 8 positions agree with TRBD1. Looked up from germline, CDR1 is ENHRY and CDR2 is SYGVKD. The CDR3 extends over 14 amino acids. The CDR3, as DNA: TGTGCCATCAGAGAGTCCCGGGACAGGGATACGCAGTATTTT. Protein: CAIRESRDRDTQYF.

The chain's CDR3 is CSACVSSEQYF. The CDR3 DNA is TGCAGCGCTTGCGTATCGAGCGAGCAGTACTTC. J is TRBJ2-7 and V is TRBV29-1; D ambiguous. The CDR3 consists of 11 residues. V lost 7 bases and J 6 bases, leaving 13 bases between the germline ends. Germline V CDR1 and CDR2: SQVTM, ANQGSEA.

The sample holds one count of this clone. This sequence joins TRBV7-8 and TRBJ1-1; D is unclear. Trimming stripped 7 bases from V and 0 bases from J, with 9 bases between. Germline CDR1 is SGHVS and CDR2 is FQNEAQ. The length of the CDR3 is 13 residues. For the CDR3, the DNA is TGTGCCAGCAAGCGGGTGATGAACACTGAAGCTTTCTTT. Residues: CASKRVMNTEAFF. The full variable domain, in which reference TRBV7-8 and TRBJ1-1 provide the parts outside the CDR3, is GAGVSQSPRYKVAKRGQDVALRCDPISGHVSLFWYQQALGQGPEFLTYFQNEAQLDKSGLPSDRFFAERPEGSVSTLKIQRTQQEDSAVYLCASKRVMNTEAFFGQGTRLTVV.

This clone was observed a few times. The chain uses TRBV7-8 and TRBJ1-1; 8 bases align to TRBD1. Trimming removed 3 bases from V and 4 bases from J; junction bases left unmatched: 4. Germline V lookup: CDR1 SGHVS, CDR2 FQNEAQ. The CDR3 length is 14 residues. The CDR3 reads CASSLDRVATEAFF. DNA of the CDR3: TGTGCCAGCAGCTTGGACAGGGTCGCCACTGAAGCTTTCTTT.

The chain joins TRBV5-1 to TRBJ1-2; D is ambiguous. The V end lost 0 bases, the J end lost 4 bases, and 13 bases lay between the germline ends. This CDR3 spans 15 amino acids. CDR1 SGHRS and CDR2 YFSETQ come from the germline V gene. Written as DNA, the CDR3 is TGCGCCAGCAGCTTGGCCGAAGGTTTATCCTATGGCTACACCTTC. Translation gives CASSLAEGLSYGYTF. The complete variable domain, with remaining parts taken from reference TRBV5-1 and TRBJ1-2, reads KAGVTQTPRYLIKTRGQQVTLSCSPISGHRSVSWYQQTPGQGLQFLFEYFSETQRNKGNFPGRFSGRQFSNSRSEMNVSTLELGDSALYLCASSLAEGLSYGYTFGSGTRLTVV.

The chain is built from TRBV7-8 and TRBJ1-1; D unresolved. The CDR3 totals 11 residues. Germline V CDR1 and CDR2: SGHVS, FQNEAQ. Trimming took 9 bases from V and 1 from J, leaving 6 bases between them. The CDR3 DNA is TGTGCCAGTATAACGAACACTGAAGCTTTCTTT. Encoded protein: CASITNTEAFF.

The chain uses TRBV10-3 and TRBJ2-1; perhaps D is TRBD1 or TRBD2 (5 bases each). V dropped 7 bases and J dropped 5 bases, with 15 bases sitting between them. The CDR3 sequence is 14 residues long. CDR1 and CDR2 from the germline V gene are ENHRY and SYGVKD. The CDR3, as DNA: TGTGCCATCAAAGGGCAGGGAGCGGACAATGAGCAGTTCTTC. It yields the protein CAIKGQGADNEQFF.

This clone was detected only a few times. V usage is TRBV5-1 and J usage is TRBJ1-1; D call uncertain. This CDR3 contains 12 residues. Germline V gene sequence: CDR1 SGHRS, CDR2 YFSETQ. Trimming took off 3 bases at V and 6 bases at J, with 9 bases between the two ends. CDR3 in amino acids: CASSSGSAEAFF. In DNA form, the CDR3 reads TGCGCCAGCAGCTCGGGTTCTGCTGAAGCTTTCTTT. Combining the CDR3 with reference TRBV5-1 and TRBJ1-1 gives the whole variable domain KAGVTQTPRYLIKTRGQQVTLSCSPISGHRSVSWYQQTPGQGLQFLFEYFSETQRNKGNFPGRFSGRQFSNSRSEMNVSTLELGDSALYLCASSSGSAEAFFGQGTRLTVV.

The J gene is TRBJ1-4, the V gene TRBV7-9; 12 bases align to TRBD1. V shed 5 bases and J 6 bases; nucleotides not matched to a gene: 4. The CDR3 extends over 15 amino acids. Germline assignment: CDR1 SEHNR and CDR2 FQNEAQ (reference sequence). CDR3 protein: CASSQGQGAYEKLFF. The CDR3 nucleotides read TGTGCCAGCAGCCAGGGACAGGGGGCATATGAAAAACTGTTTTTT. Together with reference TRBV7-9 and TRBJ1-4, the CDR3 gives the full variable domain: DTGVSQNPRHKITKRGQNVTFRCDPISEHNRLYWYRQTLGQGPEFLTYFQNEAQLEKSRLLSDRFSAERPKGSFSTLEIQRTEQGDSAMYLCASSQGQGAYEKLFFGSGTQLSVL.

The chain couples TRBV15 to TRBJ1-2; D remains unclear. V dropped 0 bases and J dropped 8 bases, with 16 bases sitting between them. The CDR3 consists of 15 residues. Germline loops: CDR1 LNHNV, CDR2 YYDKDF (reference sequence). The CDR3 DNA is TGTGCCACCAGCAGAGATCACGGCCTCTCGGCCGGCTACACCTTC. Translation: CATSRDHGLSAGYTF. Full variable domain (remainder filled in from reference TRBV15 and TRBJ1-2): DAMVIQNPRYQVTQFGKPVTLSCSQTLNHNVMYWYQQKSSQAPKLLFHYYDKDFNNEADTPDNFQSRRPNTSFCFLDIRSPGLGDTAMYLCATSRDHGLSAGYTFGSGTRLTVV.

In this sample, this clone turned up a few times. The chain couples TRBV11-2 to TRBJ2-3, with D perhaps TRBD2 (5 bases). Germline CDR1 SGHAT, CDR2 FQNNGV. V was cut by 5 bases and J by 2 bases, with 17 bases left in between. The CDR3 sequence is 16 residues long. This chain's CDR3 is CASSPIGRRITDTQYF. The CDR3 DNA reads as TGTGCCAGCAGCCCCATCGGAAGGAGGATCACAGATACGCAGTATTTT.

The rearrangement joins TRBV4-2 to TRBJ2-3; D possibly corresponds to TRBD2 (7 bases). CDR1 and CDR2 from the germline V gene are LGHNA and YNFKEQ. The CDR3 is 17 residues long. V lost 0 bases to trimming and J lost 5 bases, with 18 bases between them. The chain's CDR3 is CASSQEGGGARRDTQYF. CDR3 coding DNA: TGTGCCAGCAGCCAAGAGGGAGGGGGGGCGCGAAGAGATACGCAGTATTTT.

The CDR3 loop is CASSSLAGAYTGELFF. The CDR3 nucleotides are TGCGCCAGCAGCTCGCTAGCGGGGGCGTACACCGGGGAGCTGTTTTTT. The gene calls are TRBV5-1 and TRBJ2-2; the match to TRBD2 covers 10 bases. V dropped 3 bases and J dropped 3; count of bases not matched to a gene: 5. The germline V gene encodes CDR1 SGHRS and CDR2 YFSETQ. This CDR3 region has 16 residues.

The rearrangement links TRBV5-1 to TRBJ2-1, with 8 bases fitting TRBD2. The CDR3 has 15 residues. Trimming at V came to 3 bases and at J to 9 bases, leaving 11 bases not matched to a gene. Germline V lookup: CDR1 SGHRS, CDR2 YFSETQ. CDR3 sequence: CASSSSSKAGVEQFF. The DNA of the CDR3 is TGCGCCAGCAGCTCCTCCAGCAAAGCGGGGGTTGAGCAGTTCTTC. Full variable domain (missing parts from reference TRBV5-1 and TRBJ2-1): KAGVTQTPRYLIKTRGQQVTLSCSPISGHRSVSWYQQTPGQGLQFLFEYFSETQRNKGNFPGRFSGRQFSNSRSEMNVSTLELGDSALYLCASSSSSKAGVEQFFGPGTRLTVL.

The chain has TRBV5-1 and TRBJ1-4; D is unclear. V gave up 0 bases and J gave up 6 bases, with 6 bases separating them. The CDR3 is made up of 13 amino acids. Germline CDR1 is SGHRS and CDR2 is YFSETQ. CDR3 residues: CASSLGADEKLFF. As DNA, the CDR3 is TGCGCCAGCAGCTTGGGGGCGGATGAAAAACTGTTTTTT.

The chain combines TRBV5-4 with TRBJ2-2; D is perhaps TRBD2 (5 bases). This CDR3 spans 15 amino acids. Germline V CDR1 and CDR2: SGHNT, YYREEE (reference sequence). V gave up 4 bases and J gave up 1 base, with 11 bases separating them. CDR3 sequence (DNA): TGTGCCAGCAGCGAGGACTTCTTGAACACCGGGGAGCTGTTTTTT. Protein product: CASSEDFLNTGELFF.

This rearrangement joins TRBV6-4 to TRBJ2-2; 8 bases are a match to TRBD1. Germline V gives CDR1 MRHNA, CDR2 SNTAGT. The CDR3 consists of 15 residues. V lost 5 bases, J lost 2 bases, and 4 bases stayed unmatched. CDR3 bases: TGTGCCAGCAGTTACGACAGGGGCAACACCGGGGAGCTGTTTTTT. Protein sequence: CASSYDRGNTGELFF.

This chain connects TRBV2 to TRBJ1-6, with 9 bases fitting TRBD1. Germline V gene lookup returns CDR1 SNHLY and CDR2 FYNNEI. The CDR3 is 14 residues long. The junction had 5 bases not matched to a gene; V was cut back by 6 bases and J by 8 bases. The CDR3 sequence is CASSKTGGYSPLHF. The CDR3 DNA follows: TGTGCCAGCAGCAAAACAGGGGGCTATTCACCCCTCCACTTT.

The rearrangement joins TRBV6-5 to TRBJ1-3; 7 nucleotides align to TRBD1. The germline gives CDR1 MNHEY, CDR2 SVGAGI. With 6 bases clipped from V and 0 bases from J, the junction kept 5 bases outside the gene matches. The CDR3 totals 15 residues. The CDR3 region has the DNA TGTGCCAGCAGCAGGGGGGCCGTCTCTGGAAACACCATATATTTT. It codes for CASSRGAVSGNTIYF.